A single sample is the source of the 24 T cell receptor beta chains below, sequenced in a study of blood T cell repertoires in COVID-19. Libraries were prepared by immunoSEQ multiplex PCR; TCRdb keeps only in-frame clonotypes and omits some of them. There are some 69,000 clones in the sample; approximately 80% occur only once, and approximately 22% lies in the top ten. The sequencing input was peripheral blood. The receptors here all came from a woman aged 70-85 years with acute or convalescent COVID-19.

This rearrangement joins TRBV6-5 to TRBJ1-5, with 8 bases lining up with TRBD1. V was clipped by 6 bases and J by 2 bases; unmatched bases: 3. The CDR3 length is 14 residues. Germline V gives CDR1 MNHEY, CDR2 SVGAGI. The CDR3 reads CASSGQGGNQPQHF. CDR3 DNA sequence: TGTGCCAGCAGCGGACAGGGTGGCAATCAGCCCCAGCATTTT.

The chain recombines TRBV25-1 with TRBJ1-2, with 12 bases that match TRBD1. The germline CDR1 and CDR2 sequences are MGHDK and SYGVNS. This CDR3 spans 13 amino acids. V gave up 4 bases and J gave up 10 bases; unmatched junction bases: 4. The CDR3 is CASSVRDRGHYTF. DNA for the CDR3: TGTGCCAGCAGTGTCCGGGACAGGGGGCACTACACCTTC.

V is TRBV7-9 and J is TRBJ2-1; the match to TRBD2 covers 10 bases. The V and J ends lost 6 bases and 9 bases, in that order; junction bases with no gene match: 8. The germline CDR1 and CDR2 sequences are SEHNR and FQNEAQ (reference sequence). This CDR3 is 14 amino acids long. As DNA, the CDR3 is TGTGCCAGCAGGGTATTAGCGGGAGGTCCTGAGCAGTTCTTC. Translated: CASRVLAGGPEQFF.

This clone was picked up one time. V usage is TRBV6-5 and J usage is TRBJ2-1; 9 bases align to TRBD2. V lost 0 bases, J lost 6 bases, and 3 bases stayed unmatched. The CDR3 sequence is 15 residues long. CDR1 MNHEY and CDR2 SVGAGI come from the germline V gene. This CDR3 is CASSYSTSGLNEQFF. CDR3 in DNA: TGTGCCAGCAGTTACTCGACTAGCGGACTCAATGAGCAGTTCTTC.

The chain has TRBV5-1 and TRBJ2-2; no reliable D call. The germline V gene has CDR1 SGHRS and CDR2 YFSETQ. The CDR3 length is 14 residues. V was cut by 0 bases and J by 1 base, with 4 bases left in between. The CDR3 reads CASSLAGNTGELFF. The CDR3 region has the DNA TGCGCCAGCAGCTTGGCAGGGAACACCGGGGAGCTGTTTTTT. Looking up the rest from reference TRBV5-1 and TRBJ2-2 gives the full variable domain: KAGVTQTPRYLIKTRGQQVTLSCSPISGHRSVSWYQQTPGQGLQFLFEYFSETQRNKGNFPGRFSGRQFSNSRSEMNVSTLELGDSALYLCASSLAGNTGELFFGEGSRLTVL.

V is TRBV6-1 and J is TRBJ1-2; D may be TRBD1 (5 bases). The germline V gene has CDR1 MNHNS and CDR2 SASEGT. The CDR3 runs to 14 residues. V lost 3 bases to trimming and J lost 7 bases, with 15 bases between them. CDR3: CASSDTRGIGGYTF. DNA for the CDR3: TGTGCCAGCAGTGATACCCGGGGGATTGGTGGCTACACCTTC.

The CDR3 coding sequence is TGCGCCAGCAGCTCTGGACAGCCCACTGAAGCTTTCTTT. Amino acid sequence: CASSSGQPTEAFF. This chain uses TRBV5-1 with TRBJ1-1; a possible D gene is TRBD1 (6 bases). This CDR3 is built from 13 residues. Germline V CDR1 and CDR2: SGHRS, YFSETQ. The V gene lost 3 bases and the J gene lost 4 bases, with 10 bases spanning the gap. The whole variable domain, filled in from reference TRBV5-1 and TRBJ1-1, reads KAGVTQTPRYLIKTRGQQVTLSCSPISGHRSVSWYQQTPGQGLQFLFEYFSETQRNKGNFPGRFSGRQFSNSRSEMNVSTLELGDSALYLCASSSGQPTEAFFGQGTRLTVV.

The V call is TRBV10-3, the J call TRBJ2-7, with D perhaps TRBD1 (5 bases). Germline CDR1 and CDR2: ENHRY and SYGVKD. The CDR3 has 15 amino acids. Between the trimmed V and J ends, which lost 3 bases and 6 bases, there was a span of 18 bases. The CDR3 region has the DNA TGTGCCATCAGTGAACAGGACGCCAATATACGCGAGCAGTACTTC. Translated, it gives CAISEQDANIREQYF.

The gene calls are TRBV27 and TRBJ2-7; no clear D. Trimming left V 3 bases short and J 0 bases short, with 6 bases between. This CDR3 spans 13 amino acids. Germline loops: CDR1 MNHEY, CDR2 SMNVEV (reference sequence). The CDR3 DNA is TGTGCCAGCAGTTTTTCCGTCTCCTACGAGCAGTACTTC. It encodes CASSFSVSYEQYF.

The rearrangement uses TRBV9 and TRBJ2-1, with 10 bases that match TRBD2. This CDR3 has 16 residues. Germline assignment: CDR1 SGDLS and CDR2 YYNGEE. The ends lost 2 bases at V and 4 bases at J; junction bases unmatched: 6. The CDR3 DNA follows: TGTGCCAGCAGCGTTCTAGCGGGAGTGACATACAATGAGCAGTTCTTC. Protein product: CASSVLAGVTYNEQFF.

V is TRBV28 and J is TRBJ1-5, with D maybe TRBD1 (6 bases). Germline lookup yields CDR1 MDHEN and CDR2 SYDVKM. Trimming removed 3 bases from V and 6 bases from J, with 18 bases in between. The length of the CDR3 is 16 residues. The CDR3 reads CASSLRRRGAGQPQHF. For the CDR3, the DNA is TGTGCCAGCAGTTTGAGGAGGCGGGGGGCGGGTCAGCCCCAGCATTTT.

This CDR3 reads CASSEAQNTEAFF. CDR3 bases: TGTGCCAGCAGTGAGGCCCAGAACACTGAAGCTTTCTTT. V usage is TRBV6-1 and J usage is TRBJ1-1; no clear D. V was shortened by 3 bases and J by 1 base, with 6 bases between the two germline ends. The length of the CDR3 is 13 residues. Germline V CDR1 and CDR2: MNHNS, SASEGT.

This clone was seen once. The J gene is TRBJ1-6, the V gene TRBV27; D might be TRBD1 (5 bases). This CDR3 contains 16 residues. Deletions cut 6 bases from V and 7 bases from J, with 19 bases between. Germline CDR1 MNHEY, CDR2 SMNVEV (reference sequence). The CDR3 DNA is TGTGCCAGCAGCCCTCCTCGACGGCGGGACAATTCACCCCTCCACTTT. This gives the protein CASSPPRRRDNSPLHF.

V usage is TRBV6-5 and J usage is TRBJ1-5; TRBD1 matches at 9 bases. The CDR3 extends over 15 amino acids. Per the germline V gene, CDR1 is MNHEY and CDR2 is SVGAGI. J lost 5 bases, V lost 8 bases, and 10 bases had no gene match. The CDR3 coding sequence is TGTGCCAGCGGACTTTCGGGACAGGGCGATCAGCCCCAGCATTTT. Residues: CASGLSGQGDQPQHF.

The chain is built from TRBV23-1 and TRBJ2-7, with D uncertain. TRBV23-1 is an open reading frame whose function is uncertain. CDR3 length: 13 amino acids. The CDR3 DNA reads TGCGCTATTGGAGAGCCCGATCTTTACGAGCAGTACTTC. Its protein is CAIGEPDLYEQYF.

The rearrangement uses TRBV9 and TRBJ2-1; 10 bases align to TRBD1. The V gene end was trimmed by 5 bases and the J gene end by 7 bases; junction bases not matched to a gene: 12. The CDR3 consists of 16 residues. Germline loops: CDR1 SGDLS, CDR2 YYNGEE. The CDR3 sequence: CASSATGTGVRNEQFF. The CDR3 DNA is TGTGCCAGCAGTGCCACCGGGACAGGGGTAAGGAATGAGCAGTTCTTC. The whole variable domain, remainder taken from reference TRBV9 and TRBJ2-1, is DSGVTQTPKHLITATGQRVTLRCSPRSGDLSVYWYQQSLDQGLQFLIQYYNGEERAKGNILERFSAQQFPDLHSELNLSSLELGDSALYFCASSATGTGVRNEQFFGPGTRLTVL.

The rearrangement joins TRBV5-1 to TRBJ1-3; 8 bases agree with TRBD1. Germline-derived CDR1 and CDR2 are SGHRS and YFSETQ. V shed 4 bases and J 2 bases; nucleotides not matched to a gene: 2. This CDR3 spans 14 amino acids. The CDR3 DNA follows: TGCGCCAGCAGCCGACAGGGGACTGGAAACACCATATATTTT. As protein: CASSRQGTGNTIYF.

The V call is TRBV27, the J call TRBJ1-1; 9 bases fit TRBD1. The junction had 15 bases not matched to a gene; V was cut back by 2 bases and J by 8 bases. The CDR3 loop spans 17 amino acids. Germline lookup yields CDR1 MNHEY and CDR2 SMNVEV (reference sequence). Here the CDR3 DNA reads TGTGCCAGCAGTTTAGGTGGGGACAGGGTACTCAGGTCGGAAGCTTTCTTT. Its protein product is CASSLGGDRVLRSEAFF.

The chain is built from TRBV6-6 and TRBJ2-4; perhaps TRBD1 as D (6 bases). Trimming stripped 0 bases from V and 8 bases from J, with 14 bases between. CDR1 and CDR2 from the germline V gene are MNHNY and SVGAGI (reference sequence). The CDR3 totals 15 residues. CDR3 sequence (DNA): TGTGCCAGCAGTTACTCACAGGGCCTAAGGGACATTCAGTACTTC. Translation gives CASSYSQGLRDIQYF.

This clone is deemed medium-sized (0.01 to 0.1%). The chain is built from TRBV27 and TRBJ2-7; 7 positions match TRBD1. Unmatched junction bases numbered 7, after V lost 8 bases and J lost 0 bases. CDR1 and CDR2 (germline): MNHEY, SMNVEV (reference sequence). The CDR3 totals 14 residues. CDR3 protein: CASGGQASSYEQYF. The CDR3 DNA reads as TGTGCCAGCGGCGGACAGGCCAGCTCCTACGAGCAGTACTTC.

Concerning this clone itself: Other DNA sequences in the same sample also yield this CDR3. This sequence joins TRBV5-1 and TRBJ2-7; tentatively, D is TRBD1 (5 bases). The CDR3 runs 14 residues. Germline values: CDR1 SGHRS, CDR2 YFSETQ. V lost 1 base, J lost 0 bases, and 8 bases lay in between. The CDR3 protein is CASSLQGTSYEQYF. CDR3 DNA: TGCGCCAGCAGCTTGCAGGGAACCTCCTACGAGCAGTACTTC.

This chain joins TRBV19 and TRBJ2-7; no definite D call. Germline assignment: CDR1 LNHDA and CDR2 SQIVND (reference sequence). The CDR3 spans 18 residues. The V end lost 1 base, the J end lost 2 bases, and 21 bases lay between the germline ends. The CDR3 bases are TGTGCCAGTAGTATAGGAATTCGCCCAGGATATTCCACCTACGAGCAGTACTTC. It yields the protein CASSIGIRPGYSTYEQYF.

The chain couples TRBV6-5 to TRBJ1-1; 9 bases are a match to TRBD1. After removal of 6 bases from V and 5 bases from J, the junction contained 7 bases not matched to a gene. The CDR3 contains 14 residues. The germline V gene encodes CDR1 MNHEY and CDR2 SVGAGI. The CDR3 DNA sequence: TGTGCCAGCAGCCGGGACAGGGTTATGACTGAAGCTTTCTTT. It translates to CASSRDRVMTEAFF.

The chain couples TRBV7-3 to TRBJ2-7, with 7 bases lining up with TRBD1. Germline CDR1 and CDR2: SGHTA and FQGTGA. The CDR3 extends over 13 amino acids. V was pared by 2 bases and J by 6 bases, with 4 bases of the junction left unmatched. DNA for the CDR3: TGTGCCAGCAGCTTAGCCGACAGGGTCGAGCAGTACTTC. Residues: CASSLADRVEQYF. Looking up the rest from reference TRBV7-3 and TRBJ2-7 gives the full variable domain: GAGVSQTPSNKVTEKGKYVELRCDPISGHTALYWYRQSLGQGPEFLIYFQGTGAADDSGLPNDRFFAVRPEGSVSTLKIQRTERGDSAVYLCASSLADRVEQYFGPGTRLTVT.